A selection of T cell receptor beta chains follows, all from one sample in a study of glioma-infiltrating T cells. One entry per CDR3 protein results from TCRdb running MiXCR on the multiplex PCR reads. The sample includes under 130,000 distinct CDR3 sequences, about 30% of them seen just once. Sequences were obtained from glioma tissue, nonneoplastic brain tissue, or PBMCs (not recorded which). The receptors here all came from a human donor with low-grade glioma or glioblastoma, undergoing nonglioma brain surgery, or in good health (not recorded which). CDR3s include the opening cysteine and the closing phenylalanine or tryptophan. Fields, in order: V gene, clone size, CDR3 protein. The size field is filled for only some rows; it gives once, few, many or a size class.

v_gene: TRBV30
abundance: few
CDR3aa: CAWSPQGGNQPQHF

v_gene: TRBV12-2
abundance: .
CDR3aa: CASRVVRLAGGLGQFF

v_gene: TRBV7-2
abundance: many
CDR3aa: CASSVDSSLNYGYTF

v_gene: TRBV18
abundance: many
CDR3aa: CASSPLGGNEQFF

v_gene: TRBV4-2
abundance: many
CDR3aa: CASSSAGADAYNEQFF

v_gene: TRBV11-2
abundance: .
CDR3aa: CASSYAEGGYEQYF

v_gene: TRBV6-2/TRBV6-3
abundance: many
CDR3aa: CASSYDGTMIGGTEAFF

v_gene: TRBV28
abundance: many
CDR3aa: CASTPSGEEAFF

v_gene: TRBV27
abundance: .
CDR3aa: CASRSSDGSQETQYF

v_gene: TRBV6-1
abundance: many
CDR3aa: CASRDRGTVSYEQYF

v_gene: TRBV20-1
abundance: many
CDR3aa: CSAATGTVNQPQHF

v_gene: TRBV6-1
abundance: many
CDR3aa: CASSPTGGPINEQFF

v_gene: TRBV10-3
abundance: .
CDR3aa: CAIGTEGAETQYF

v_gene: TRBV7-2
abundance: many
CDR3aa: CASSLGRQPQHF

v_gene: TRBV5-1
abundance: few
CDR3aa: CASTREGTEAFF

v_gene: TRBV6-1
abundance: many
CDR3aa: CASSKVMNTEAFF

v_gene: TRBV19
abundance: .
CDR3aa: CASSRRQGADNEQFF

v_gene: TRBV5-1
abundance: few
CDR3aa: CASSLADRAQETQYF

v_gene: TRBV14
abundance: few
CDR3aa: CASSTLRLGTQYF

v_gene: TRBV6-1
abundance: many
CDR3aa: CASTYPGNEQFF

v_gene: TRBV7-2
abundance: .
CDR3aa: CASSTLAGGSYEQYF

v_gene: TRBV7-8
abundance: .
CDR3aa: CASSFSGGINYEQYF

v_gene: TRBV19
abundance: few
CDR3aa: CASSISGDQNTEAFF

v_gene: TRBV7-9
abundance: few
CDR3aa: CASSPGQATLNEQYF

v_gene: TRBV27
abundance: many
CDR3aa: CASSLKAGQGGYEQYF

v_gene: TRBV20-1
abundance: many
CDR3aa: CSAREGTTEAFF

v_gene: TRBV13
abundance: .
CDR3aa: CASSLWGPDTEAFF

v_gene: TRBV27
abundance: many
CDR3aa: CASSFLAGAYEQYF

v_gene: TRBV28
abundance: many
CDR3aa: CASSLPGNQPQHF

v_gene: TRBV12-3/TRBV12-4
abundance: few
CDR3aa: CASSFSHSYEQYF

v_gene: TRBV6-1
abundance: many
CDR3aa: CAGSAGAWETQYF

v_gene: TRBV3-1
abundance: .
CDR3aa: CASSQDHSGANVLTF

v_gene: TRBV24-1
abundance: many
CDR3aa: CATSTENTGELFF

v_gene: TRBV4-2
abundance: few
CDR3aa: CASSPGQGLSEQFF

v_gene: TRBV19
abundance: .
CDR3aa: CASSIRDSSTDTQYF

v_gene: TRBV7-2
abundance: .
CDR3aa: CASSLWGGASYNEQFF

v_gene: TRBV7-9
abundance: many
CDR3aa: CASSLNSIRTGRGWNTEAFF

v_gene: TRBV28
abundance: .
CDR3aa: CASSWGVEDQPQHF

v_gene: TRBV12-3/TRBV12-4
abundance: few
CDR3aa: CASNLGPGSYEQYF

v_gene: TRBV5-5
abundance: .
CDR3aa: CASSTLLATNEKLFF